This T cell receptor beta chain was captured by sequencing in a study of technical replicates of blood from a few donors. Germline CDR1 reads SGHVS; CDR2 reads FQNEAQ. Trimming removed 0 bases from V and 8 bases from J, with 4 bases in between. This CDR3 is built from 12 residues. The protocol was immunoSEQ multiplex PCR, while the TCRdb copy is restricted to in-frame clones and leaves out a portion. This table has approximately 87,000 clones, 85% to 95% appearing once. This receptor was taken from a human donor in good health. The sample comprised T cells isolated from PBMCs. The rearrangement uses TRBV7-8 and TRBJ1-4; D is undetermined. CDR3 DNA: TGTGCCAGCAGCTTAGCCTTAGAAAAACTGTTTTTT. Protein: CASSLALEKLFF. Full variable domain (outside the CDR3, taken from reference TRBV7-8 and TRBJ1-4): GAGVSQSPRYKVAKRGQDVALRCDPISGHVSLFWYQQALGQGPEFLTYFQNEAQLDKSGLPSDRFFAERPEGSVSTLKIQRTQQEDSAVYLCASSLALEKLFFGSGTQLSVL.